This T cell receptor (beta chain) was retrieved from a study of type 1 regulatory T cells. Overall study context: This in vitro CD4 product, T-allo10, is enriched for Tr1 cells and alloantigen-specific.

Germline lookup yields CDR1 KGHDR and CDR2 SFDVKD. CDR3 size: 16 residues. Unmatched junction bases numbered 8, after V lost 1 base and J lost 9 bases. TCRdb used MiXCR to reprocess the reads, holding one entry per CDR3 protein. The table has 80,000 to 100,000 distinct CDR3 sequences, less than 40% seen once. Sequenced: CD4+ T cells, either the whole sample or a sorted fraction (not recorded which). V is TRBV24-1 and J is TRBJ2-1; 10 bases align to TRBD1. This TCR derives from a human donor in good health. The CDR3 loop reads CATSDLPGTGDREQFF. The CDR3 DNA reads TGTGCCACCAGTGATTTACCCGGGACAGGGGATCGTGAGCAGTTCTTC.